The 20 T cell receptor beta chains below were found in one sample sequenced in a study of T cells in Graves' hyperthyroidism and ophthalmopathy. RNA transcripts were the template for amplifying TCR beta CDR3 regions. When the TCR CDR3 underwent first-round RT-PCR, the HTBI primer set was used. TCRdb redid the calling of the multiplex PCR reads with MiXCR, one entry per CDR3 protein. Of about 480,000 distinct CDR3 sequences detected, roughly 14% appear once; the ten largest clones hold less than 20%. Sample: blood. The receptors shown here come from a woman aged 18-30 years with Graves' hyperthyroidism.

This clonotype has a count of ten or more. J is TRBJ1-1 and V is TRBV11-3; 7 bases are a match to TRBD1. Per the germline V gene, CDR1 is SGHNT and CDR2 is YENEEA. J gave up 3 bases and V 3 bases, and 7 bases lay outside the gene matches. This CDR3 is 15 amino acids long. The CDR3 nucleotides are TGTGCCAGCAGCTTCCGACAGGGTACGGACACTGAAGCTTTCTTT. It specifies CASSFRQGTDTEAFF.

This clonotype was counted only a few times. V usage is TRBV19 and J usage is TRBJ1-4, with a weak D call TRBD1 (5 bases). Per germline, CDR1 LNHDA and CDR2 SQIVND (reference sequence). This CDR3 comprises 17 residues. Deletions cut 3 bases from V and 6 bases from J, with 20 bases between. CDR3 protein: CASSMWLTGGYYEKLFF. The DNA of the CDR3 is TGTGCCAGTAGTATGTGGCTGACCGGGGGATATTATGAAAAACTGTTTTTT.

This rearrangement joins TRBV29-1 to TRBJ2-1, with 10 bases aligning to TRBD2. Trimming took 1 base from V and 2 from J; bases not matched to a gene: 5. The CDR3 is 16 residues long. Germline loops: CDR1 SQVTM, CDR2 ANQGSEA. For the CDR3, the DNA is TGCAGCGTTGAAGGCCGAGCGGGAGGGGCCTACAATGAGCAGTTCTTC. Translation: CSVEGRAGGAYNEQFF.

This clonotype was recorded at least ten times. The V gene is TRBV14, the J gene TRBJ2-4, with 7 bases lining up with TRBD2. The ends lost 4 bases at V and 7 bases at J; junction bases unmatched: 7. Germline CDR1 and CDR2: SGHDN and FVKESK. The CDR3 is 14 residues long. Written as DNA, the CDR3 is TGTGCCAGCAGCCCCCGGGACTACCGGAACATTCAGTACTTC. Its translation is CASSPRDYRNIQYF. Full variable domain (rest looked up from reference TRBV14 and TRBJ2-4): EAGVTQFPSHSVIEKGQTVTLRCDPISGHDNLYWYRRVMGKEIKFLLHFVKESKQDESGMPNNRFLAERTGGTYSTLKVQPAELEDSGVYFCASSPRDYRNIQYFGAGTRLSVL.

About this clonotype itself: Germline is not matched at one junction end, which may reflect a read error. This chain joins TRBV12-3 or TRBV12-4 and TRBJ1-3, with D unclear. The CDR3 length is 16 residues. CDR3 DNA sequence: TGTGCCAGCAGTTTAGCGCGACCCAGCTCTGGAAACACCGTATATTTT. Translated, it gives CASSLARPSSGNTVYF.

This clonotype was detected ten times or more. V and J are TRBV27 and TRBJ1-1; D gene uncertain. The germline V gene has CDR1 MNHEY and CDR2 SMNVEV (reference sequence). The CDR3 has 14 residues. The V end lost 4 bases, the J end lost 1 base, and 10 bases lay between the germline ends. CDR3 DNA: TGTGCCAGCAGTTCCCCCGGAAGGAACACTGAAGCTTTCTTT. Translated, it gives CASSSPGRNTEAFF.

This clonotype has only a few counts. This chain links TRBV10-3 with TRBJ1-1; the D is unclear. V was pared by 5 bases and J by 1 base, with 11 bases between. Germline CDR1 reads ENHRY; CDR2 reads SYGVKD. CDR3 length equals 14 residues. The chain's CDR3 is CAISTLRQNTEAFF. The CDR3, as DNA: TGTGCCATCAGTACCTTAAGGCAGAACACTGAAGCTTTCTTT.

Written as DNA, the CDR3 is TGTGCCAGTACCTGGGACACCCAAGGAGGGACCCAGCATTTT. This gives the protein CASTWDTQGGTQHF. The V gene is TRBV19, the J gene TRBJ1-5, with a tentative D call TRBD1 (6 bases). The CDR3 runs 14 residues. V was cut by 7 bases and J by 11 bases, with 21 bases left in between. Germline values: CDR1 LNHDA, CDR2 SQIVND (reference sequence). Using reference TRBV19 and TRBJ1-5 for the parts outside the CDR3, the full variable domain is DGGITQSPKYLFRKEGQNVTLSCEQNLNHDAMYWYRQDPGQGLRLIYYSQIVNDFQKGDIAEGYSVSREKKESFPLTVTSAQKNPTAFYLCASTWDTQGGTQHFGDGTRLSIL.

This clonotype was observed at least ten times. This rearrangement joins TRBV7-2 to TRBJ2-1, with 9 bases fitting TRBD2. Losses at the gene ends were 4 bases for V and 3 bases for J; bases not matched to a gene: 7. Germline values: CDR1 SGHTA, CDR2 FQGNSA. The CDR3 is 16 residues long. The CDR3 sequence is CASSSRRTSVYNEQFF. In DNA, the CDR3 is TGTGCCAGCAGCTCGAGGCGGACTAGCGTCTACAATGAGCAGTTCTTC.

This clonotype was recorded many times. The chain uses TRBV20-1 and TRBJ1-1, with TRBD1 matching over 7 bases. CDR1 is DFQATT and CDR2 is SNEGSKA in the germline V gene (reference sequence). J gave up 2 bases and V 4 bases, and 4 bases lay outside the gene matches. The CDR3 is 13 residues long. In nucleotides, the CDR3 is TGCAGTGCTACGACAGGGCTTAACACTGAAGCTTTCTTT. Its translation: CSATTGLNTEAFF.

This clonotype turned up a few times. The DNA for the CDR3 is TGTGCCAGTAGTATAGCGGGAGACTACAATGAGCAGTTCTTC. Protein: CASSIAGDYNEQFF. This rearrangement joins TRBV19 to TRBJ2-1, with D possibly TRBD2 on 6 matching bases. Germline CDR1 reads LNHDA; CDR2 reads SQIVND (reference sequence). The CDR3 has 14 residues. V lost 1 base, J lost 3 bases, and 7 bases lay in between.

This clonotype was found a few times. This sequence joins TRBV29-1 and TRBJ1-4; the D is unclear. V was trimmed by 5 bases and J by 3 bases, leaving 16 bases between them. This CDR3 is 15 amino acids long. Germline assignment: CDR1 SQVTM and CDR2 ANQGSEA. The CDR3 region has the DNA TGCAGCGTTTCGCTCGAAGACTCGCCTAATGAAAAACTGTTTTTT. It translates to CSVSLEDSPNEKLFF. The entire variable domain, with the rest obtained from reference TRBV29-1 and TRBJ1-4, is as follows: SAVISQKPSRDICQRGTSLTIQCQVDSQVTMMFWYRQQPGQSLTLIATANQGSEATYESGFVIDKFPISRPNLTFSTLTVSNMSPEDSSIYLCSVSLEDSPNEKLFFGSGTQLSVL.

The rearrangement links TRBV24-1 to TRBJ2-1, with 7 positions matching TRBD2. The CDR3 covers 17 residues. The junction had 21 bases not matched to a gene; V was cut back by 7 bases and J by 10 bases. Looked up from germline, CDR1 is KGHDR and CDR2 is SFDVKD. The chain's CDR3 is CATSALGGDGFLLEQFF. The CDR3 nucleotides read TGTGCCACCAGCGCCTTGGGGGGGGACGGCTTTTTGTTAGAGCAGTTCTTC.

This clonotype was detected many times. The chain employs TRBV12-3 or TRBV12-4 and TRBJ2-5; 11 nucleotides line up with TRBD2. Unmatched junction bases numbered 10, after V lost 6 bases and J lost 4 bases. The CDR3 length is 16 residues. In DNA, the CDR3 is TGTGCCAGCAGCCCCCAAACTAGCGGGAGATCAGAGACCCAGTACTTC. Its protein is CASSPQTSGRSETQYF.

A remark on this clonotype: A single base separates this from a much larger clone, so it may be a read error. The chain joins TRBV20-1 to TRBJ1-1; 9 positions agree with TRBD1. Germline loops: CDR1 DFQATT, CDR2 SNEGSKA (reference sequence). CDR3 length: 16 amino acids. CDR3 coding DNA: TGCAATGCTCCGTTAAACAGGGGGCTTGGGAACACTGAAGCTTTCTTT. Translation: CNAPLNRGLGNTEAFF.

This clonotype was picked up many times. The V and J genes are TRBV29-1 and TRBJ2-2, with a weak D call TRBD2 (5 bases). CDR1 is SQVTM, CDR2 ANQGSEA, per germline. The CDR3 covers 14 residues. The V gene lost 3 bases and the J gene lost 3 bases, with 11 bases spanning the gap. CDR3 sequence reads: CSVEGLADTGELFF. CDR3 coding DNA: TGCAGCGTTGAGGGCCTAGCCGACACCGGGGAGCTGTTTTTT.

The chain uses TRBV3-1 and TRBJ2-1; D possibly corresponds to TRBD2 (5 bases). Germline CDR1 LGHDT, CDR2 YNNKEL (reference sequence). V shed 0 bases and J shed 4 bases, with 10 bases lying between them. The CDR3 loop spans 15 amino acids. The CDR3 sequence: CASSQDAGVYNEQFF. Here the CDR3 DNA reads TGTGCCAGCAGCCAAGATGCGGGCGTTTACAATGAGCAGTTCTTC.

Regarding this clonotype: One end of the junction varies from germline; a read error may be responsible. The rearrangement joins TRBV10-3 to TRBJ2-1; 8 bases fit TRBD2. Germline assignment: CDR1 ENHRY and CDR2 SYGVKD. The CDR3 is 17 residues long. This chain's CDR3 is CAVSEYQKAGVYNEQFF. CDR3 DNA sequence: TGTGCCGTCAGTGAGTACCAGAAAGCGGGAGTCTACAATGAGCAGTTCTTC.

This clonotype was counted many times. V and J are TRBV6-2 or TRBV6-3 and TRBJ2-1; D perhaps matches TRBD1 (6 bases). V dropped 5 bases and J dropped 4 bases, with 12 bases sitting between them. Per germline, CDR1 MNHEY and CDR2 SVGEGT. The CDR3 has 14 amino acids. The CDR3 here is CASSHWTDYNEQFF. The DNA of the CDR3 is TGTGCCAGCAGTCATTGGACAGATTACAATGAGCAGTTCTTC.

This clonotype showed up many times. J is TRBJ1-1 and V is TRBV27; the D is unclear. This CDR3 is built from 15 residues. Deletions cut 0 bases from V and 4 bases from J, with 12 bases between. CDR1 is MNHEY and CDR2 is SMNVEV in the germline V gene (reference sequence). The CDR3, as DNA: TGTGCCAGCAGTTTATCCGGGGTAAGTAGCACTGAAGCTTTCTTT. It is translated as CASSLSGVSSTEAFF.